These T cell receptor beta chains were read from a single sample in a study of shared clonotypes between healthy human individuals. The repertoire was sequenced with immunoSEQ multiplex PCR; TCRdb's copy has only in-frame clones and lacks some. The sample yields 1.5 million to 2.5 million clones, about 95% seen once. Sequencing was carried out using naive CD8+ T cells sorted from blood. Receptors were obtained from a man between 18 and 35 years old in good health. The CDR3 runs from the conserved cysteine through the conserved F or W. The D gene is left open where the match is weak. Rows may omit the clone size; those that give it use once, few, many or a size class.

clone_size: -; d_call: -; j_call: TRBJ2-3; v_call: TRBV12-5; cdr3_aa: CASGLGVGATSTDTQYF; cdr3_nt: TGTGCTAGTGGTTTAGGGGTCGGGGCAACTAGCACAGATACGCAGTATTTT
clone_size: -; d_call: TRBD2; j_call: TRBJ2-1; v_call: TRBV11-2; cdr3_aa: CASSSLAGGDEQFF; cdr3_nt: TGTGCCAGCAGCTCCCTAGCGGGAGGCGATGAGCAGTTCTTC
clone_size: -; d_call: -; j_call: TRBJ2-7; v_call: TRBV30; cdr3_aa: CAWSVSIHEQYF; cdr3_nt: TGTGCCTGGAGTGTATCGATCCACGAGCAGTACTTC
clone_size: -; d_call: -; j_call: TRBJ1-1; v_call: TRBV14; cdr3_aa: CASSQVGEVEAFF; cdr3_nt: TGTGCCAGCAGCCAGGTAGGAGAGGTGGAAGCTTTCTTT
clone_size: -; d_call: -; j_call: TRBJ1-2; v_call: TRBV6-1; cdr3_aa: CASSEGAGVNYGYTF; cdr3_nt: TGTGCCAGCAGTGAAGGGGCAGGGGTAAATTATGGCTACACCTTC
clone_size: -; d_call: -; j_call: TRBJ1-2; v_call: TRBV28; cdr3_aa: CASSLVASINYGYTF; cdr3_nt: TGTGCCAGCAGTTTAGTAGCCTCGATTAACTATGGCTACACCTTC
clone_size: once; d_call: TRBD2; j_call: TRBJ2-1; v_call: TRBV27; cdr3_aa: CASSLSREGYNEQFF; cdr3_nt: TGTGCCAGCAGTTTATCACGGGAGGGGTACAATGAGCAGTTCTTC
clone_size: -; d_call: -; j_call: TRBJ2-7; v_call: TRBV30; cdr3_aa: CAWSARTSEQYF; cdr3_nt: TGTGCCTGGAGTGCGCGGACTTCCGAGCAGTACTTC
clone_size: -; d_call: -; j_call: TRBJ2-5; v_call: TRBV4-1; cdr3_aa: CASSQRRGETQYF; cdr3_nt: TGCGCCAGCAGCCAACGTCGGGGAGAGACCCAGTACTTC
clone_size: -; d_call: TRBD1; j_call: TRBJ1-1; v_call: TRBV5-1; cdr3_aa: CASSVGGTTEAFF; cdr3_nt: TGCGCCAGCAGCGTAGGGGGCACCACTGAAGCTTTCTTT
clone_size: -; d_call: -; j_call: TRBJ1-3; v_call: TRBV7-9; cdr3_aa: CASSLGQGLDTIYF; cdr3_nt: TGTGCCAGCAGCTTAGGTCAGGGTTTGGACACCATATATTTT
clone_size: -; d_call: TRBD2; j_call: TRBJ2-1; v_call: TRBV7-9; cdr3_aa: CASSLGLAGAHQFF; cdr3_nt: TGTGCCAGCAGCTTAGGACTAGCGGGAGCCCACCAGTTCTTC
clone_size: -; d_call: -; j_call: TRBJ1-1; v_call: TRBV5-4; cdr3_aa: CASSPWTGENTEAFF; cdr3_nt: TGTGCCAGCAGCCCATGGACGGGGGAGAACACTGAAGCTTTCTTT
clone_size: -; d_call: -; j_call: TRBJ2-7; v_call: TRBV5-1; cdr3_aa: CASSLDAGPYEQYF; cdr3_nt: TGCGCCAGCAGCTTGGACGCAGGGCCCTACGAGCAGTACTTC
clone_size: -; d_call: -; j_call: TRBJ2-5; v_call: TRBV2; cdr3_aa: CASSEVPSGEETQYF; cdr3_nt: TGTGCCAGCAGTGAAGTCCCGTCAGGGGAAGAGACCCAGTACTTC
clone_size: -; d_call: -; j_call: TRBJ2-3; v_call: TRBV5-6; cdr3_aa: CASIAADTQYF; cdr3_nt: TGTGCCAGCATTGCGGCGGATACGCAGTATTTT
clone_size: -; d_call: -; j_call: TRBJ2-4; v_call: TRBV27; cdr3_aa: CASSLSPGFGPKNIQYF; cdr3_nt: TGTGCCAGCAGTTTATCTCCGGGGTTCGGGCCCAAAAACATTCAGTACTTC
clone_size: -; d_call: -; j_call: TRBJ2-7; v_call: TRBV2; cdr3_aa: CASSEMPPPTYEQYF; cdr3_nt: TGTGCCAGCAGTGAAATGCCGCCTCCGACTTACGAGCAGTACTTC
clone_size: -; d_call: -; j_call: TRBJ1-3; v_call: TRBV9; cdr3_aa: CASSVEPGSGNTIYF; cdr3_nt: TGTGCCAGCAGCGTAGAACCAGGGAGTGGAAACACCATATATTTT
clone_size: -; d_call: -; j_call: TRBJ2-3; v_call: TRBV30; cdr3_aa: CAWMRDSTDTQYF; cdr3_nt: TGTGCCTGGATGCGGGACAGCACAGATACGCAGTATTTT
clone_size: -; d_call: -; j_call: TRBJ1-3; v_call: TRBV6-5; cdr3_aa: CASSYRGAAGNTIYF; cdr3_nt: TGTGCCAGCAGTTACCGGGGAGCTGCTGGAAACACCATATATTTT
clone_size: -; d_call: -; j_call: TRBJ1-5; v_call: TRBV6-6; cdr3_aa: CASSTGPRQPQHF; cdr3_nt: TGTGCCAGCAGTACAGGGCCGCGTCAGCCCCAGCATTTT
clone_size: -; d_call: -; j_call: TRBJ2-5; v_call: TRBV19; cdr3_aa: CASSMWAGALPQETQYF; cdr3_nt: TGTGCCAGTAGTATGTGGGCTGGGGCACTACCTCAAGAGACCCAGTACTTC
clone_size: -; d_call: -; j_call: TRBJ2-3; v_call: TRBV6-1; cdr3_aa: CASREQGTDTQYF; cdr3_nt: TGTGCCAGCAGGGAACAGGGCACAGATACGCAGTATTTT
clone_size: -; d_call: -; j_call: TRBJ1-2; v_call: TRBV20-1; cdr3_aa: CSAIPGDGYTF; cdr3_nt: TGCAGTGCTATCCCGGGGGATGGCTACACCTTC
clone_size: -; d_call: -; j_call: TRBJ1-5; v_call: TRBV27; cdr3_aa: CASSLELFQPQHF; cdr3_nt: TGTGCCAGCAGTTTGGAATTATTTCAGCCCCAGCATTTT
clone_size: -; d_call: -; j_call: TRBJ1-2; v_call: TRBV4-1; cdr3_aa: CASSQVGSPGDGYTF; cdr3_nt: TGCGCCAGCAGCCAAGTAGGCAGTCCCGGGGATGGCTACACCTTC
clone_size: -; d_call: TRBD2; j_call: TRBJ2-7; v_call: TRBV7-2; cdr3_aa: CASRGTSDTYEQYF; cdr3_nt: TGTGCCAGCAGGGGGACTAGCGACACCTACGAGCAGTACTTC
clone_size: -; d_call: -; j_call: TRBJ2-5; v_call: TRBV7-8; cdr3_aa: CASSFSVTELDETQYF; cdr3_nt: TGTGCCAGCAGCTTCAGTGTGACGGAACTAGATGAGACCCAGTACTTC
clone_size: -; d_call: -; j_call: TRBJ1-1; v_call: TRBV6-6; cdr3_aa: CASSWDHAFF; cdr3_nt: TGTGCCAGCAGTTGGGACCACGCTTTCTTT
clone_size: -; d_call: TRBD2; j_call: TRBJ2-7; v_call: TRBV18; cdr3_aa: CASSPPSSGFYEQYF; cdr3_nt: TGTGCCAGCTCACCACCGTCTAGCGGGTTTTACGAGCAGTACTTC
clone_size: once; d_call: -; j_call: TRBJ1-4; v_call: TRBV27; cdr3_aa: CASRFAWATNEKLFF; cdr3_nt: TGTGCCAGCAGGTTTGCTTGGGCAACTAATGAAAAACTGTTTTTT
clone_size: -; d_call: -; j_call: TRBJ1-5; v_call: TRBV19; cdr3_aa: CASSEEIYSNQPQHF; cdr3_nt: TGTGCCAGTAGTGAGGAGATCTATAGCAATCAGCCCCAGCATTTT
clone_size: -; d_call: TRBD1; j_call: TRBJ2-1; v_call: TRBV14; cdr3_aa: CASSLWTGGEYNEQFF; cdr3_nt: TGTGCCAGCAGCCTATGGACAGGGGGAGAATACAATGAGCAGTTCTTC
clone_size: -; d_call: TRBD1; j_call: TRBJ1-1; v_call: TRBV27; cdr3_aa: CASSPHPGQGPEAFF; cdr3_nt: TGTGCCAGCAGTCCCCACCCGGGACAGGGCCCAGAAGCTTTCTTT
clone_size: -; d_call: -; j_call: TRBJ2-2; v_call: TRBV7-7; cdr3_aa: CASSLERTGELFF; cdr3_nt: TGTGCTAGCAGTCTAGAGAGGACCGGGGAGCTGTTTTTT
clone_size: -; d_call: -; j_call: TRBJ2-7; v_call: TRBV6-6; cdr3_aa: CASGELINEQYF; cdr3_nt: TGTGCCAGCGGGGAGTTAATAAACGAGCAGTACTTC
clone_size: -; d_call: -; j_call: TRBJ1-2; v_call: TRBV12-5; cdr3_aa: CASGLDGNYGYTF; cdr3_nt: TGTGCTAGTGGTTTGGACGGAAACTATGGCTACACCTTC
clone_size: -; d_call: -; j_call: TRBJ2-7; v_call: TRBV7-2; cdr3_aa: CASSDYSLSSYEQYF; cdr3_nt: TGTGCCAGCAGCGATTATTCCCTGAGCTCCTACGAGCAGTACTTC
clone_size: -; d_call: TRBD1; j_call: TRBJ2-5; v_call: TRBV5-1; cdr3_aa: CASSLDTGVVETQYF; cdr3_nt: TGCGCCAGCAGCTTGGATACAGGGGTGGTGGAGACCCAGTACTTC
clone_size: -; d_call: -; j_call: TRBJ1-1; v_call: TRBV4-1; cdr3_aa: CASSQEGVGNTEAFF; cdr3_nt: TGCGCCAGCAGCCAAGAAGGCGTGGGGAACACTGAAGCTTTCTTT
clone_size: -; d_call: TRBD2; j_call: TRBJ2-3; v_call: TRBV4-1; cdr3_aa: CASSQVLGAGGPDTQYF; cdr3_nt: TGCGCCAGCAGCCAAGTTCTAGGAGCGGGAGGGCCAGATACGCAGTATTTT